This TCR beta chain originates from a study of response to subunit inactivated influenza vaccine. Study-level points and caveats: The authors suggested that every seasonal influenza vaccination recruits few new T cells.

Concerning this clonotype itself: Its target is not known.

From the RT-PCR reads, TCRdb called clonotypes with MiXCR, one entry per CDR3 protein. The data show around 320,000 distinct CDR3 sequences, with roughly 20% seen just once and about 9.4% held by the top ten. Germline lookup yields CDR1 SEHNR and CDR2 FQNEAQ (reference sequence). The CDR3 totals 12 residues. The V and J ends lost 7 bases and 5 bases, in that order; junction bases with no gene match: 2. The chain uses TRBV7-9 and TRBJ2-3; TRBD2 aligns across 8 bases. Sequences were derived from PBMCs from blood, sampled about 20 months after vaccination. The sequence was collected from a man between 50 and 70 years old who received an inactivated influenza vaccine. CDR3 DNA: TGTGCCAGCACCCGGGGGGGAGATACGCAGTATTTT. It is translated as CASTRGGDTQYF.